In its sample, the clone carrying this T cell receptor (beta chain) was seen once. The entry originates in a study of OX40 agonist ivuxolimab in advanced cancers. Study details: Patient treatment consisted of intravenous ivuxolimab administration every 2 weeks at 0.01 to 10 mg/kg.

TCRdb keeps only in-frame clones here, not all; method: immunoSEQ multiplex PCR. This sample has about 64,000 clones; 87% occur once, and the top ten carry more than 2.5%. CDR1 is LNHDA, CDR2 SQIVND, per germline (reference sequence). Deletions cut 6 bases from V and 4 bases from J, with 10 bases between. CDR3 length: 13 residues. The chain employs TRBV19 and TRBJ2-1; D may be TRBD1 (6 bases). This receptor was taken from an adult with an advanced solid tumor such as melanoma, head and neck, liver or kidney cancer. The sequences come from CD4+ or CD8+ T cells sorted from blood, collected in a trial of the OX40 agonist ivuxolimab. This CDR3 is CASRDTGYNEQFF. In nucleotides, the CDR3 is TGTGCCAGTAGAGATACAGGGTACAATGAGCAGTTCTTC.